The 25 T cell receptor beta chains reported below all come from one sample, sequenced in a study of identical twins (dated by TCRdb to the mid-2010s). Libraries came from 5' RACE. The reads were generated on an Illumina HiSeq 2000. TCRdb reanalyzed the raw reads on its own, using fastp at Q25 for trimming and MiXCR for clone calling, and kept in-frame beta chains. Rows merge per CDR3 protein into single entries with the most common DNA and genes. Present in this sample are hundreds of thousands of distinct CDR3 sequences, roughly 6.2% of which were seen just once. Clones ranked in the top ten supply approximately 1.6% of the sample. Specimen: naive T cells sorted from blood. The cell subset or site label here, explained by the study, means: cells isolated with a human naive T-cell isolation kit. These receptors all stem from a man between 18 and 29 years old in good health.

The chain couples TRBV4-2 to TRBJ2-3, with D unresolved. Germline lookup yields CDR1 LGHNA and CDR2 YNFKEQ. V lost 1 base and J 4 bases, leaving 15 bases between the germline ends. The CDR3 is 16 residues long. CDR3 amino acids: CASSQAMDPPADTQYF. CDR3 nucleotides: TGTGCCAGCAGCCAAGCTATGGACCCACCGGCAGATACGCAGTATTTT.

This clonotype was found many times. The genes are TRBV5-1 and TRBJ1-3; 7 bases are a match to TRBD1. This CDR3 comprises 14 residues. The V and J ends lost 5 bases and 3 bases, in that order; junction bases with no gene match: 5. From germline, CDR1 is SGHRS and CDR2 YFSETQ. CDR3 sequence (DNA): TGCGCCAGCAGTGAGGGGGCGAGTGGAAACACCATATATTTT. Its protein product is CASSEGASGNTIYF.

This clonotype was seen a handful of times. The CDR3 DNA follows: TGTGCCAGCGCCCGCGGCGGGATTAGCGGGAGGCCCACCTACGAGCAGTACTTC. Its translation is CASARGGISGRPTYEQYF. The chain is built from TRBV27 and TRBJ2-7; 10 nucleotides align to TRBD2. The junction had 18 bases not matched to a gene; V was cut back by 8 bases and J by 2 bases. Germline CDR1 MNHEY, CDR2 SMNVEV (reference sequence). The CDR3 totals 18 residues.

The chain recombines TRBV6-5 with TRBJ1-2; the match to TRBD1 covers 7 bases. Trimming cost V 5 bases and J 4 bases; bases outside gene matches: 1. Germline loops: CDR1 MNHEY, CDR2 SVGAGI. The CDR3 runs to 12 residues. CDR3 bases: TGTGCCAGCAGTCGACAGGGCTATGGCTACACCTTC. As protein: CASSRQGYGYTF.

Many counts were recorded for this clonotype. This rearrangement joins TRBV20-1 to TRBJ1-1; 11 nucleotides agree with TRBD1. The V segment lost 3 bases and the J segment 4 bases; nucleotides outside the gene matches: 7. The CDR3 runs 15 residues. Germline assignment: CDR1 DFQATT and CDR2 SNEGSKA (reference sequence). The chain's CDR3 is CSARDRGRVTTEAFF. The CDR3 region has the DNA TGCAGTGCTAGGGACAGGGGGCGCGTTACCACTGAAGCTTTCTTT.

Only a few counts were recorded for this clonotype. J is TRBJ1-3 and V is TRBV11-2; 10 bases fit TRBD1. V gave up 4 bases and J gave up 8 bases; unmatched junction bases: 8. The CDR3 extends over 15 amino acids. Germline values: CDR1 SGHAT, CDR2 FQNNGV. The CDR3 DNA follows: TGTGCCAGCAGCTCCGGACAGGGGGATGTGGACACCATATATTTT. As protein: CASSSGQGDVDTIYF.

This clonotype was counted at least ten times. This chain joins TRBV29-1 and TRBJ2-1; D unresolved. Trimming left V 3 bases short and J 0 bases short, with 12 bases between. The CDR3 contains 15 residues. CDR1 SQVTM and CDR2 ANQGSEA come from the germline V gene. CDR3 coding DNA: TGCAGCGTTGAGTCGAAGCAGCACTCCTACAATGAGCAGTTCTTC. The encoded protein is CSVESKQHSYNEQFF.

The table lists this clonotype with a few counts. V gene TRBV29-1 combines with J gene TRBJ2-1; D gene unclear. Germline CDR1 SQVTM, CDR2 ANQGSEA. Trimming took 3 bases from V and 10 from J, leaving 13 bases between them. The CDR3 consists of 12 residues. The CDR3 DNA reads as TGCAGCGTTGACACTTTCTCACGGGAGCAGTTCTTC. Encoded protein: CSVDTFSREQFF.

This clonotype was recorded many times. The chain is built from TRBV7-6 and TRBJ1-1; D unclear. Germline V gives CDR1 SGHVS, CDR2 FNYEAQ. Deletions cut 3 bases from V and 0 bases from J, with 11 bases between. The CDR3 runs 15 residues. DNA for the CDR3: TGTGCCAGCAGCTTCCTAAAGGTTTTGAACACTGAAGCTTTCTTT. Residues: CASSFLKVLNTEAFF. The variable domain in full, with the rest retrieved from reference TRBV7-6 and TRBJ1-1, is GAGVSQSPRYKVTKRGQDVALRCDPISGHVSLYWYRQALGQGPEFLTYFNYEAQQDKSGLPNDRFSAERPEGSISTLTIQRTEQRDSAMYRCASSFLKVLNTEAFFGQGTRLTVV.

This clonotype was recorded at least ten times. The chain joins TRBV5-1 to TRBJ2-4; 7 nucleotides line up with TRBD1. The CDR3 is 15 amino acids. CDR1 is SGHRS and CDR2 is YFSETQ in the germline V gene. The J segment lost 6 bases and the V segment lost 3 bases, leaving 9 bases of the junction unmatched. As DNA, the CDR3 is TGCGCCAGCAGCTCCCGGGGACAGAAGGGAAACATTCAGTACTTC. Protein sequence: CASSSRGQKGNIQYF.

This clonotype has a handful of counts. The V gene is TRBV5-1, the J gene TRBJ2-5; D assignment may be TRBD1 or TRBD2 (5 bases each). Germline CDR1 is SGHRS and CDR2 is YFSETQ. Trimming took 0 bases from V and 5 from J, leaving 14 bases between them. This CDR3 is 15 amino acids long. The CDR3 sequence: CASSLVLGRDETQYF. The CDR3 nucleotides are TGCGCCAGCAGCTTGGTACTGGGACGCGACGAGACCCAGTACTTC.

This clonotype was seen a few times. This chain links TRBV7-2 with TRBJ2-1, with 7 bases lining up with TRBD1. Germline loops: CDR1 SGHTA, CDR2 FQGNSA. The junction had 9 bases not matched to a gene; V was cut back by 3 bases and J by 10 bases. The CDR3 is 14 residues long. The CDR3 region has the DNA TGTGCCAGCAGCTTTATTGGACGGGACAGAGAGCAGTTCTTC. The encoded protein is CASSFIGRDREQFF.

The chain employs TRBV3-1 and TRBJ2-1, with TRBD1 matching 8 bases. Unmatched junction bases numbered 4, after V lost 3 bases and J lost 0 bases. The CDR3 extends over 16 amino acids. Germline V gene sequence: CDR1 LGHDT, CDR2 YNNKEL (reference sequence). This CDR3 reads CASSHRQGISYNEQFF. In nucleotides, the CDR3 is TGTGCCAGCAGCCATCGACAGGGGATCTCCTACAATGAGCAGTTCTTC.

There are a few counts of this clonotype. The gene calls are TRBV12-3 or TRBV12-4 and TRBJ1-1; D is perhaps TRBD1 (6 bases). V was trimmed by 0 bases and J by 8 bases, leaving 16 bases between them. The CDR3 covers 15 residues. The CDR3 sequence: CASSLAQGSHGEAFF. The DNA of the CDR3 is TGTGCCAGCAGTTTAGCACAGGGTTCCCACGGGGAAGCTTTCTTT.

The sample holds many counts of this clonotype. The CDR3 nucleotides are TGTGCCAGCAGTCCTAGCGGGAGGTCCCACTACGAGCAGTACTTC. This translates into CASSPSGRSHYEQYF. This rearrangement joins TRBV12-3 or TRBV12-4 to TRBJ2-7; 11 nucleotides match TRBD2. Losses at the gene ends were 5 bases for V and 3 bases for J; bases not matched to a gene: 6. The length of the CDR3 is 15 residues.

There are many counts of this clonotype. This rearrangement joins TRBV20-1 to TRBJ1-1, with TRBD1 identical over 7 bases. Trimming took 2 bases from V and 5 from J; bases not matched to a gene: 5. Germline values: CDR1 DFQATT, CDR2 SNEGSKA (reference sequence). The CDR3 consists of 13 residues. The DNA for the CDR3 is TGCAGTGCTAGACCAACAGGGGTTACTGAAGCTTTCTTT. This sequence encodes CSARPTGVTEAFF.

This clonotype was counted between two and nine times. The DNA for the CDR3 is TGTGCCAGCAGCTTTCTTCGTGAGCGGAACCCAGCCGAGCAGTACTTC. Translated: CASSFLRERNPAEQYF. This rearrangement joins TRBV5-4 to TRBJ2-7; the D gene is possibly TRBD2 (5 bases). The CDR3 runs to 16 residues. Per germline, CDR1 SGHNT and CDR2 YYREEE (reference sequence). Trimming stripped 2 bases from V and 6 bases from J, with 21 bases between.

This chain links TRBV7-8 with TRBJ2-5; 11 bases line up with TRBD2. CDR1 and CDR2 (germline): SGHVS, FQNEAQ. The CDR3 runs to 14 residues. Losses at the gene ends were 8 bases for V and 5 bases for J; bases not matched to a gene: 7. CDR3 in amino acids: CASSLAGGYETQYF. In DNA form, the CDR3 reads TGTGCCAGCTCCTTAGCGGGAGGGTACGAGACCCAGTACTTC.

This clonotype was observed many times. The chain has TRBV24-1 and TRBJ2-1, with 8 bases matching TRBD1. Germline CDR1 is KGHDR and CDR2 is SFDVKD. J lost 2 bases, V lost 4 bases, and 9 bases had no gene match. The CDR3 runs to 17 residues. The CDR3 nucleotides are TGTGCCACCAGTGACCCTCCGGACAGGGTACCCTACAATGAGCAGTTCTTC. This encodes CATSDPPDRVPYNEQFF.

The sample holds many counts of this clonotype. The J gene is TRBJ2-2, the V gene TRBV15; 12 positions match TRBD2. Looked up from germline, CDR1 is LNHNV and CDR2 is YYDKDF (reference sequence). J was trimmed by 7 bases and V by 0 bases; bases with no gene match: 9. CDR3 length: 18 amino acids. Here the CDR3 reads CATSRDFGLLAGGGELFF. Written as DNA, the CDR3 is TGTGCCACCAGCAGAGATTTCGGGTTACTAGCGGGAGGCGGGGAGCTGTTTTTT.

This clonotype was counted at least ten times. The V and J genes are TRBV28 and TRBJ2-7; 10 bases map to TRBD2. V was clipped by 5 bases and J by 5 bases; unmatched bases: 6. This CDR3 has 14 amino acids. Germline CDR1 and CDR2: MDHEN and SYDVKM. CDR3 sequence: CASSLLAGAHEQYF. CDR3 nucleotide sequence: TGTGCCAGCAGTCTCCTAGCGGGAGCCCACGAGCAGTACTTC. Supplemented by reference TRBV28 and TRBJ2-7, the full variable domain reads DVKVTQSSRYLVKRTGEKVFLECVQDMDHENMFWYRQDPGLGLRLIYFSYDVKMKEKGDIPEGYSVSREKKERFSLILESASTNQTSMYLCASSLLAGAHEQYFGPGTRLTVT.

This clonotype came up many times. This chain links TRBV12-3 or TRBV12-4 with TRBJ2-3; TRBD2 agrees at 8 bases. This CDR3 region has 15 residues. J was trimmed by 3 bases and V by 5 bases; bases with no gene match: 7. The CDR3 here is CASSLPGLVTDTQYF. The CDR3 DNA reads TGTGCCAGCAGTCTCCCGGGACTAGTGACAGATACGCAGTATTTT.

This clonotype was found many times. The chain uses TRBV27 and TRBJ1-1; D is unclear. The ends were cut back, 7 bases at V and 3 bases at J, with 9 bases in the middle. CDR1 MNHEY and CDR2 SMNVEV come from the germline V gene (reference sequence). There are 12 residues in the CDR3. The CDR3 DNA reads TGTGCCAGCACCGGTTGGGACACTGAAGCTTTCTTT. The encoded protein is CASTGWDTEAFF.

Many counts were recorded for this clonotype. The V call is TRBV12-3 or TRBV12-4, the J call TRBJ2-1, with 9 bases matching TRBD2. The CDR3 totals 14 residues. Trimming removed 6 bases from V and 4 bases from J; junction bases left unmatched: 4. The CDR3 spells CASRRGLAYNEQFF. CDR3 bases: TGTGCCAGCAGACGGGGACTAGCTTACAATGAGCAGTTCTTC.

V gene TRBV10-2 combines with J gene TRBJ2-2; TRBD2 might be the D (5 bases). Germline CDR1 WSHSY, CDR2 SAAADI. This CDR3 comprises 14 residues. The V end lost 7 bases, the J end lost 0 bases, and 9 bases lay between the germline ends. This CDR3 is CASIPAANTGELFF. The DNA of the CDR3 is TGCGCCAGCATCCCAGCGGCGAACACCGGGGAGCTGTTTTTT.